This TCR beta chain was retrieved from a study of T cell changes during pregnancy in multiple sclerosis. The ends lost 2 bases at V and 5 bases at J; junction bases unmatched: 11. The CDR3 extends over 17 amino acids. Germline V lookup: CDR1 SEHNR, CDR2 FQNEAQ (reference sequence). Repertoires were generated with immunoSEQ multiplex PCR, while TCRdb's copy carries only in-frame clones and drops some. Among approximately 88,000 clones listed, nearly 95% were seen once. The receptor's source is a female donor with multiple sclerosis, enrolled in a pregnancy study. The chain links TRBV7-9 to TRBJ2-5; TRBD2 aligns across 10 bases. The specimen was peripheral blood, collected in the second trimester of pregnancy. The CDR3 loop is CASSLFLSGRAGETQYF. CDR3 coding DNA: TGTGCCAGCAGCTTATTCCTAAGCGGGAGGGCCGGGGAGACCCAGTACTTC.